These 8 T cell receptor beta chains came from one sample sequenced in a study of T cells in Graves' hyperthyroidism and ophthalmopathy. Template material for amplifying TCR beta CDR3 regions consisted of RNA transcripts. The HTBI primer set served for first-round RT-PCR of the TCR CDR3. From the multiplex PCR reads, TCRdb called clonotypes with MiXCR, one entry per CDR3 protein. The repertoire holds about 570,000 distinct CDR3 sequences, with 11% to 15% as singletons. Sequencing was performed on blood. These receptors came from a middle-aged woman with Graves' hyperthyroidism.

The J gene is TRBJ2-2, the V gene TRBV12-3 or TRBV12-4; 7 bases line up with TRBD1. V dropped 6 bases and J dropped 4; count of bases not matched to a gene: 5. This CDR3 comprises 14 residues. DNA for the CDR3: TGTGCCAGCAGACTCAACAGGGGCACCGGGGAGCTGTTTTTT. As protein: CASRLNRGTGELFF.

This clonotype was counted between two and nine times. The chain carries TRBV10-1 and TRBJ2-1; 8 bases line up with TRBD1. Germline V gene sequence: CDR1 WNHNN, CDR2 SYGVQD (reference sequence). This CDR3 has 15 amino acids. Trimming cost V 0 bases and J 5 bases; bases outside gene matches: 3. The CDR3 region is CASSESWTGNNEQFF. For the CDR3, the DNA is TGCGCCAGCAGTGAGTCGTGGACAGGGAACAATGAGCAGTTCTTC.

This clonotype has at least ten counts. J is TRBJ2-7 and V is TRBV4-1; TRBD2 might be the D (6 bases). The germline CDR1 and CDR2 sequences are MGHRA and YSYEKL. This CDR3 contains 14 residues. Trimming cost V 3 bases and J 3 bases, with 12 bases left between them. The CDR3 loop reads CASSHGGLGYEQYF. CDR3 coding DNA: TGCGCCAGCAGCCATGGGGGGTTGGGCTACGAGCAGTACTTC.

There are many counts of this clonotype. The J gene is TRBJ2-5, the V gene TRBV7-8; TRBD2 might be the D (6 bases). The germline V and J ends were trimmed by 4 bases and 5 bases, with 17 bases remaining between them. Germline lookup yields CDR1 SGHVS and CDR2 FQNEAQ. This CDR3 is built from 15 residues. CDR3 nucleotides: TGTGCCAGCAGCTCTCGTGGCGGGAACCTGGAGACCCAGTACTTC. Translation: CASSSRGGNLETQYF.

This clonotype showed up many times. CDR3 loop: CASSLKRTSGPQETQYF. Written as DNA, the CDR3 is TGTGCCAGCAGTTTAAAGAGAACTAGCGGGCCTCAAGAGACCCAGTACTTC. The rearrangement links TRBV27 to TRBJ2-5; 9 positions agree with TRBD2. This CDR3 has 17 amino acids. Germline assignment: CDR1 MNHEY and CDR2 SMNVEV (reference sequence). Trimming cost V 2 bases and J 2 bases; bases outside gene matches: 9.

The gene calls are TRBV15 and TRBJ1-4; perhaps TRBD1 as D (6 bases). Germline CDR1 LNHNV, CDR2 YYDKDF (reference sequence). Trimming took 4 bases from V and 7 from J, leaving 19 bases between them. This CDR3 has 16 residues. Here the CDR3 reads CATSKGGMGGGEKLFF. Written as DNA, the CDR3 is TGTGCCACCAGCAAAGGGGGGATGGGGGGGGGTGAAAAACTGTTTTTT.

Only a few counts were recorded for this clonotype. The chain uses TRBV11-3 and TRBJ2-3; D is undetermined. This CDR3 contains 12 residues. The germline V and J ends were trimmed by 5 bases and 4 bases, with 7 bases remaining between them. The germline gives CDR1 SGHNT, CDR2 YENEEA. The DNA for the CDR3 is TGTGCCAGCAGCACGATCGCAGATACGCAGTATTTT. Its translation: CASSTIADTQYF. Variable domain in full (rest from reference TRBV11-3 and TRBJ2-3): EAGVVQSPRYKIIEKKQPVAFWCNPISGHNTLYWYLQNLGQGPELLIRYENEEAVDDSQLPKDRFSAERLKGVDSTLKIQPAELGDSAVYLCASSTIADTQYFGPGTRLTVL.

This clonotype was seen only a few times. A clone one base away is much larger, so this may be a read error. This chain links TRBV10-3 with TRBJ2-7; 7 bases line up with TRBD2. The CDR3 is made up of 14 amino acids. With V trimmed by 5 bases and J by 0 bases, 4 bases remained unmatched. CDR1 is ENHRY and CDR2 is SYGVKD in the germline V gene. The CDR3 sequence: CAISSERGSYEQYF. Here the CDR3 DNA reads TGTGCCATCAGTTCCGAGCGGGGCTCCTACGAGCAGTACTTC.